The 25 T cell receptor beta chains below all came from one sample that was sequenced in a study of human T cells and chemical hapten exposure. TCRdb re-called the RACE reads through MiXCR, storing one row per CDR3 protein. Of tens of thousands of distinct CDR3 sequences listed, 9.5% to 10% were seen once; the top ten hold 14%. Time point of the sample: patch test 2, 6 weeks after DPC sensitization. Treatment of the sample: therapeutic diphenylcyclopropenone sensitization with weekly scalp DPC. Unfractionated whole blood served as the source for total RNA extraction. Sequences were derived from whole blood, sampled in connection with sensitization to the hapten diphenylcyclopropenone (DPC). The source of these receptors is a woman in her 30s with alopecia areata. Some clones in this sample may be carry-over from other donors' samples.

The chain combines TRBV2 with TRBJ2-5; D is unresolved. The V gene's germline CDR1 is SNHLY and CDR2 FYNNEI. This CDR3 is built from 11 residues. The V end lost 5 bases, the J end lost 2 bases, and 3 bases lay between the germline ends. CDR3 amino acids: CASSKQETQYF. In DNA form, the CDR3 reads TGTGCCAGCAGTAAACAAGAGACCCAGTACTTC.

The chain joins TRBV5-1 to TRBJ2-1; 9 bases align to TRBD2. The germline gives CDR1 SGHRS, CDR2 YFSETQ. This CDR3 is built from 15 residues. Trimming removed 2 bases from V and 7 bases from J; junction bases left unmatched: 7. DNA for the CDR3: TGCGCCAGCAGCTTCGAGATAGCGGGGGTTAATGAGCAGTTCTTC. Its translation is CASSFEIAGVNEQFF.

The chain couples TRBV21-1 to TRBJ2-7. TRBV21-1 is assigned pseudogene status. This CDR3 has 10 residues. The CDR3 sequence is CASSMDEQYF. The CDR3 nucleotides are TGTGCCAGCAGCATGGACGAGCAGTACTTC.

V usage is TRBV7-2 and J usage is TRBJ2-7, with TRBD2 identical over 13 bases. The CDR3 is 17 residues long. V dropped 3 bases and J dropped 0; count of bases not matched to a gene: 5. CDR1 and CDR2 (germline): SGHTA, FQGNSA. The DNA for the CDR3 is TGTGCCAGCAGCTTGGGACTAGCGGGGTCCTACTCCTACGAGCAGTACTTC. This encodes CASSLGLAGSYSYEQYF.

In its sample, this clonotype was seen many times. The V call is TRBV5-6, the J call TRBJ2-7; the D gene is possibly TRBD1 (6 bases). Trimming left V 0 bases short and J 3 bases short, with 13 bases between. The CDR3 totals 15 residues. Looked up from germline, CDR1 is SGHDT and CDR2 is YYEEEE. For the CDR3, the DNA is TGTGCCAGCAGCTTGGGACAGGTGACGGACTACGAGCAGTACTTC. It translates to CASSLGQVTDYEQYF.

Notes on this clonotype: A read error may be the cause here, since a much bigger clone is one base away. The V call is TRBV20-1, the J call TRBJ1-1; D possibly corresponds to TRBD1 (5 bases). Germline CDR1 DFQATT, CDR2 SNEGSKA (reference sequence). This CDR3 has 14 amino acids. CDR3 sequence (DNA): TGCAGTGCTAGAGTAGGGACGGTGAACACTGAAGCTATCTTT. The encoded protein is CSARVGTVNTEAIF.

This clonotype was seen only a few times. The genes are TRBV20-1 and TRBJ2-1; perhaps TRBD1 as D (6 bases). CDR3 length: 15 amino acids. The ends were cut back, 6 bases at V and 5 bases at J, with 20 bases in the middle. CDR1 DFQATT and CDR2 SNEGSKA come from the germline V gene (reference sequence). CDR3 bases: TGCAGTGCCAATCAAGGGGGAGTTGGGAACAATGAGCAGTTCTTC. Its translation is CSANQGGVGNNEQFF.

The chain has TRBV5-1 and TRBJ2-5; D gene ambiguous. The CDR3 consists of 11 residues. Trimming left V 0 bases short and J 5 bases short, with 2 bases between. CDR1 SGHRS and CDR2 YFSETQ come from the germline V gene. CDR3 sequence reads: CASSLVETQYF. CDR3 sequence (DNA): TGCGCCAGCAGCTTGGTGGAGACCCAGTACTTC.

V and J are TRBV6-1 and TRBJ2-1, with TRBD1 identical over 11 bases. The V gene's germline CDR1 is MNHNS and CDR2 SASEGT. V was clipped by 7 bases and J by 3 bases; unmatched bases: 5. There are 15 residues in the CDR3. The CDR3 bases are TGTGCCAGCACTTTGGGACAGGGGGGCTACAATGAGCAGTTCTTC. This sequence encodes CASTLGQGGYNEQFF.

This clonotype was seen only a few times. V is TRBV9 and J is TRBJ1-2; TRBD1 matches at 10 bases. V gave up 3 bases and J gave up 4 bases; unmatched junction bases: 6. There are 15 residues in the CDR3. Germline CDR1 SGDLS, CDR2 YYNGEE. CDR3 sequence reads: CASSGDRGPSYGYTF. For the CDR3, the DNA is TGTGCCAGCAGCGGCGACAGGGGGCCTAGCTATGGCTACACCTTC.

J is TRBJ2-5 and V is TRBV29-1; weak D call: TRBD1 (7 bases). CDR1 SQVTM and CDR2 ANQGSEA come from the germline V gene. The CDR3 consists of 13 residues. Trimming stripped 4 bases from V and 5 bases from J, with 14 bases between. This CDR3 is CSVVAGGHETQYF. CDR3 nucleotide sequence: TGCAGCGTTGTAGCAGGGGGGCATGAGACCCAGTACTTC.

This clonotype was counted only a few times. The J gene is TRBJ2-3, the V gene TRBV5-1; 9 nucleotides agree with TRBD2. This CDR3 comprises 15 residues. The germline V gene has CDR1 SGHRS and CDR2 YFSETQ. With 1 base clipped from V and 7 bases from J, the junction kept 7 bases outside the gene matches. The CDR3 region has the DNA TGCGCCAGCAGCTTGCCTAGGCTAGCGGGAAATACGCAGTATTTT. It translates to CASSLPRLAGNTQYF.

This clonotype was detected ten times or more. This chain links TRBV7-3 with TRBJ1-4, with D possibly matching TRBD1 (5 bases). V lost 5 bases and J 7 bases, leaving 11 bases between the germline ends. From germline, CDR1 is SGHTA and CDR2 FQGTGA. The CDR3 is made up of 13 amino acids. CDR3 in amino acids: CASSIGQGEKLFF. The CDR3 nucleotides are TGTGCCAGCAGCATAGGCCAGGGTGAAAAACTGTTTTTT.

This clonotype was picked up many times. The chain uses TRBV19 and TRBJ1-1, with TRBD1 matching 9 bases. The germline gives CDR1 LNHDA, CDR2 SQIVND (reference sequence). J was trimmed by 3 bases and V by 5 bases; bases with no gene match: 16. CDR3 length equals 18 residues. CDR3 protein: CASSFYRGRADMDTEAFF. The CDR3, as DNA: TGTGCCAGTAGTTTTTACAGGGGGCGCGCGGATATGGACACTGAAGCTTTCTTT.

There are many counts of this clonotype. This chain connects TRBV27 to TRBJ1-6; D uncertain. V shed 5 bases and J shed 4 bases, with 6 bases lying between them. The CDR3 is 13 residues long. Looked up from germline, CDR1 is MNHEY and CDR2 is SMNVEV (reference sequence). CDR3 sequence reads: CASSREYNSPLHF. The CDR3 DNA is TGTGCCAGCAGTAGGGAATATAATTCACCCCTCCACTTT.

The rearrangement uses TRBV9 and TRBJ2-3; D ambiguous. V lost 0 bases to trimming and J lost 2 bases, with 10 bases between them. CDR3 size: 15 residues. The germline CDR1 and CDR2 sequences are SGDLS and YYNGEE. CDR3 sequence (DNA): TGTGCCAGCAGCGTAGACATGGGCGACACAGATACGCAGTATTTT. Its translation is CASSVDMGDTDTQYF.

This clonotype was seen many times. The gene calls are TRBV12-3 or TRBV12-4 and TRBJ1-5; 8 bases are a match to TRBD1. V shed 5 bases, J shed 3 bases, and the junction held 6 bases outside the gene matches. This CDR3 comprises 15 residues. The CDR3 sequence is CASSRTGNYNQPQHF. Written as DNA, the CDR3 is TGTGCCAGCAGTAGGACAGGGAATTACAATCAGCCCCAGCATTTT.

As to this clonotype: A read error may produce the germline difference seen at one junction end. V and J are TRBV20-1 and TRBJ2-7; D is possibly TRBD2 (6 bases). Looked up from germline, CDR1 is DFQATT and CDR2 is SNEGSKA (reference sequence). The CDR3 length is 13 residues. CDR3 residues: CSANGGSGYEQNF. In nucleotides, the CDR3 is TGCAGTGCTAACGGGGGATCGGGCTACGAGCAGAACTTC.

This clonotype has only a few counts. The chain employs TRBV5-1 and TRBJ1-1, with D tentatively TRBD1 (6 bases). The germline V gene encodes CDR1 SGHRS and CDR2 YFSETQ. Trimming removed 3 bases from V and 4 bases from J, with 16 bases in between. The CDR3 is 15 amino acids. As DNA, the CDR3 is TGCGCCAGCAGCTCCTTGCCAGGGGAGAGCACTGAAGCTTTCTTT. This translates into CASSSLPGESTEAFF. The full variable domain, completed using reference TRBV5-1 and TRBJ1-1, is KAGVTQTPRYLIKTRGQQVTLSCSPISGHRSVSWYQQTPGQGLQFLFEYFSETQRNKGNFPGRFSGRQFSNSRSEMNVSTLELGDSALYLCASSSLPGESTEAFFGQGTRLTVV.

At least ten counts were recorded for this clonotype. V gene TRBV4-2 combines with J gene TRBJ2-5; D is unclear. The CDR3 extends over 13 amino acids. Trimming left V 2 bases short and J 5 bases short, with 9 bases between. Germline lookup yields CDR1 LGHNA and CDR2 YNFKEQ. CDR3 coding DNA: TGTGCCAGCAGCCAACGAGCGCTGGAGACCCAGTACTTC. It is translated as CASSQRALETQYF.

This clonotype was seen repeatedly, ten times or more. The chain links TRBV2 to TRBJ2-3, with D possibly matching TRBD1 (7 bases). The germline gives CDR1 SNHLY, CDR2 FYNNEI. V lost 5 bases and J lost 2, with 11 bases in between. CDR3 length: 14 amino acids. For the CDR3, the DNA is TGTGCCAGCAGTTCAGGGGGGTCCACAGATACGCAGTATTTT. Residues: CASSSGGSTDTQYF.

This clonotype was seen only a few times. V and J are TRBV7-9 and TRBJ2-5; 8 bases agree with TRBD2. This CDR3 has 17 amino acids. Germline-derived CDR1 and CDR2 are SEHNR and FQNEAQ (reference sequence). The trim removed 3 bases at V and 4 bases at J, leaving 13 bases unmatched. The CDR3 DNA is TGTGCCAGCAGCTTTGTGTCAGCAGCGGGGGCTGGAGAGACCCAGTACTTC. Translating gives CASSFVSAAGAGETQYF.

The J gene is TRBJ1-2, the V gene TRBV5-1; 8 positions match TRBD1. The trim removed 0 bases at V and 5 bases at J, leaving 6 bases unmatched. This CDR3 comprises 15 residues. Germline CDR1 SGHRS, CDR2 YFSETQ. This CDR3 reads CASSLGQGAEYGYTF. The CDR3 nucleotides read TGCGCCAGCAGCTTGGGTCAGGGGGCAGAGTATGGCTACACCTTC.

This clonotype was seen ten or more times. The rearrangement links TRBV7-9 to TRBJ1-4; the D gene is possibly TRBD1 (5 bases). The CDR3 sequence is 18 residues long. The germline V gene has CDR1 SEHNR and CDR2 FQNEAQ (reference sequence). Trimming cost V 3 bases and J 6 bases, with 23 bases left between them. Written as DNA, the CDR3 is TGTGCCAGCAGCTTTAAAGGGCAGGGAATTGACTTGGATGAAAAACTGTTTTTT. It is translated as CASSFKGQGIDLDEKLFF. The entire variable domain, with the rest obtained from reference TRBV7-9 and TRBJ1-4, is as follows: DTGVSQNPRHKITKRGQNVTFRCDPISEHNRLYWYRQTLGQGPEFLTYFQNEAQLEKSRLLSDRFSAERPKGSFSTLEIQRTEQGDSAMYLCASSFKGQGIDLDEKLFFGSGTQLSVL.

This clonotype has a handful of counts. The chain recombines TRBV20-1 with TRBJ2-4; D tentatively fits TRBD1 or TRBD2 (6 bases each). The CDR3 contains 16 residues. Trimming cost V 0 bases and J 0 bases, with 12 bases left between them. Germline lookup yields CDR1 DFQATT and CDR2 SNEGSKA (reference sequence). CDR3 sequence: CSARDIGGIAKNIQYF. Written as DNA, the CDR3 is TGCAGTGCTAGAGATATAGGGGGGATAGCCAAAAACATTCAGTACTTC.